The entry below gives a single T cell receptor (beta chain) sequence along with its context. The antigen is unknown. This sample is drawn from a study of T cell repertoires in cytomegalovirus infection. Germline loops: CDR1 LGHNA, CDR2 YSLEER. Trimming cost V 4 bases and J 2 bases; bases outside gene matches: 13. The CDR3 is 18 residues long. TCRdb called the reads again in MiXCR, with one record for every CDR3 protein. This repertoire shows 200,000 to 250,000 distinct CDR3 sequences, roughly two fifths found once; its top ten account for around 64%. The clonotype comes from a human donor in good health (CMV status not recorded). Some clones in this sample may be carry-over from other donors' samples. Source: CD8+ T cells from cultured PBMCs, taken from culture after CMV antigen stimulation. The genes are TRBV4-3 and TRBJ2-7; 11 bases line up with TRBD2. The CDR3 DNA follows: TGCGCCAGCAGCCCTCGAACTAGCGGGAGCAGAAACACCTACGAGCAGTACTTC. It encodes CASSPRTSGSRNTYEQYF.